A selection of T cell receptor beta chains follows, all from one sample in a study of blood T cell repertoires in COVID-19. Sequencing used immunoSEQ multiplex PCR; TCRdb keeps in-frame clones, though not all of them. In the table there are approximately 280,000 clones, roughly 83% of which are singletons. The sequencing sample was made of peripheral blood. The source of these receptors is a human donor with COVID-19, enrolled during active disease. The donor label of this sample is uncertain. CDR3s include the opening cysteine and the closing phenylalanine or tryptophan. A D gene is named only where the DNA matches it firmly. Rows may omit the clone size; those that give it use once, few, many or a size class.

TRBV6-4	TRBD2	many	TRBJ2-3	CASSPGLETTDTQYF	TGTGCCAGCAGTCCGGGACTAGAAACTACAGATACGCAGTATTTT
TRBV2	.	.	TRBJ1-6	CASSEAVAESSYNSPLHF	TGTGCCAGCAGTGAAGCGGTGGCGGAGAGCTCCTATAATTCACCCCTCCACTTT
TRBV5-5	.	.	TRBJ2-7	CASSLVWPTYEQYF	TGTGCCAGCAGCTTGGTTTGGCCAACCTACGAGCAGTACTTC
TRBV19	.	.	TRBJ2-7	CASSHGGHEQYF	TGTGCCAGTAGTCACGGGGGTCACGAGCAGTACTTC
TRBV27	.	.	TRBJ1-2	CASSLTGTWGPSGYGYTF	TGTGCCAGCAGTCTAACGGGGACATGGGGGCCCTCTGGCTATGGCTACACCTTC
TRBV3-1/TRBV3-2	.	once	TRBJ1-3	CASTRRDLGGNTIYF	TGTGCCAGCACCCGACGGGATTTGGGTGGAAACACCATATATTTT
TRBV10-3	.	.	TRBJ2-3	CAISGGTSTDTQYF	TGTGCCATCAGTGGCGGGACTAGCACAGATACGCAGTATTTT
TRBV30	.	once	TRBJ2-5	CAWSWGGARETQYF	TGTGCCTGGAGCTGGGGGGGGGCGCGGGAGACCCAGTACTTC
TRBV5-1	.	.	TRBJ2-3	CASSLAGGEGTDTQYF	TGCGCCAGCAGCTTGGCCGGGGGAGAGGGGACAGATACGCAGTATTTT
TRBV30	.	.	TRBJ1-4	CAWSLATSPTNEKLFF	TGTGCCTGGAGCCTTGCCACTTCCCCAACTAATGAAAAACTGTTTTTT
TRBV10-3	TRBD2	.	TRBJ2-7	CAISQTSGRPVEQYF	TGTGCCATCAGCCAGACTAGCGGGAGACCGGTCGAGCAGTACTTC
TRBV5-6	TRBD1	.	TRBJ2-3	CASSLGQGAYFYTQYF	TGTGCCAGCAGCTTGGGACAGGGGGCCTACTTTTATACGCAGTATTTT
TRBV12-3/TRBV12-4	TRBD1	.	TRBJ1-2	CASSLLTGSSYTF	TGTGCCAGCAGTCTCCTGACAGGGTCGAGCTACACCTTC
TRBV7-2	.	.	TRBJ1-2	CASTPSANHGYTF	TGTGCCAGCACCCCATCCGCTAATCATGGCTACACCTTC
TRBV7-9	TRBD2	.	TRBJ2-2	CASSPGSGRGAGELFF	TGTGCCAGCAGCCCCGGTAGCGGGAGAGGAGCCGGGGAGCTGTTTTTT
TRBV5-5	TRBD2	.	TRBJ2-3	CASSYSGSGNTQYF	TGTGCCAGCAGCTACTCGGGGAGCGGGAATACGCAGTATTTT
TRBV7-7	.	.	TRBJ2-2	CASSLARGANTGELFF	TGTGCTAGCAGCTTAGCCAGGGGGGCGAACACCGGGGAGCTGTTTTTT
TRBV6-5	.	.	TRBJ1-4	CASSYSRNRASEKLFF	TGTGCCAGCAGTTACTCGAGAAACCGCGCTAGTGAAAAACTGTTTTTT
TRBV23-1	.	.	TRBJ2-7	CASSGAGIIEQYF	TGCGCCAGCAGTGGGGCAGGGATTATCGAGCAGTACTTC
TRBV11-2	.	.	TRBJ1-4	CASSLDRLGEKLFF	TGTGCCAGCAGCTTAGATAGACTCGGCGAAAAACTGTTTTTT
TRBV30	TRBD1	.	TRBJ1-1	CAWRLTGQGGNTEAFF	TGTGCCTGGAGGCTGACCGGACAGGGGGGGAACACTGAAGCTTTCTTT
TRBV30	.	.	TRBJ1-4	CAQGQSGEKLFF	TGTGCCCAAGGACAATCGGGTGAAAAACTGTTTTTT
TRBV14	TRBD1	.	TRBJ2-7	CASSQGGGTGRYEQYF	TGTGCCAGCAGCCAAGGTGGGGGGACAGGGAGATACGAGCAGTACTTC
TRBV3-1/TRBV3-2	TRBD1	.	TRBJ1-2	CASRPGQLYGYTF	TGTGCCAGCAGGCCGGGACAGCTCTATGGCTACACCTTC
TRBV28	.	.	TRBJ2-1	CASRRPPDRSFSGNEQFF	TGTGCCAGCAGGCGACCCCCCGACAGGTCCTTCTCGGGCAATGAGCAGTTCTTC
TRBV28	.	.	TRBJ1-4	CASSGSLEKLFF	TGTGCCAGCAGTGGCTCGCTTGAAAAACTGTTTTTT
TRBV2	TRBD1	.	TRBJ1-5	CASRPPGQGTNSNQPQHF	TGTGCCAGCAGGCCCCCGGGACAGGGGACTAATAGCAATCAGCCCCAGCATTTT
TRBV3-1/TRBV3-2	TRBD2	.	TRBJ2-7	CASRGASGAPGAYEQYF	TGTGCCAGCAGGGGGGCTAGCGGGGCCCCTGGGGCCTACGAGCAGTACTTC
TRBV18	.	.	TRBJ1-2	CASSPQGFEGYTF	TGTGCCAGCTCACCACAGGGGTTTGAGGGCTACACCTTC
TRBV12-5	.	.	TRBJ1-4	CASGLVSGGSEKLFF	TGTGCTAGTGGTTTGGTATCCGGGGGGAGTGAAAAACTGTTTTTT
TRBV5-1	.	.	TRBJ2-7	CASSLGTNFYEQYF	TGCGCCAGCAGCTTGGGGACAAACTTCTACGAGCAGTACTTC
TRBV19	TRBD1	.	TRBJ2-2	CASSSTGGITGELFF	TGTGCCAGTAGTTCGACAGGGGGCATCACCGGGGAGCTGTTTTTT
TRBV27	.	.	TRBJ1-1	CASSLGTKTEAFF	TGTGCCAGCAGTTTAGGTACAAAAACTGAAGCTTTCTTT